This TCR beta chain comes out of a study of T cells in Graves' hyperthyroidism and ophthalmopathy. Points from the study as a whole: In blood, most of the thyroid clonotypes expanded above 0.001 were also present. Separating ophthalmopathy from stable hyperthyroidism was achieved by a 13 V-J model.

Individuals with ophthalmopathy presented a Clinical Activity Score of at least 3, a NOSPECS grade of at least 4 and a duration under 3 months. Diagnosis relied on clinical symptoms, serum thyroxine and TRAb, thyroid ultrasound and orbital computed tomography. This clonotype came up once. Antigen unknown. From RNA transcripts, TCR beta CDR3 regions were amplified. First-round RT-PCR targeting the TCR CDR3 was performed with the HTBI primer set. TCRdb re-called the multiplex PCR reads through MiXCR, storing one row per CDR3 protein. This table has around 350,000 distinct CDR3 sequences, 15% appearing once. The sequencing sample was made of blood. The sequence derives from a woman aged 60-75 years with Graves' ophthalmopathy.

The CDR3 protein is CSARTNPPYEQYF. The CDR3 nucleotides are TGCAGTGCCAGGACCAATCCCCCCTACGAGCAGTACTTC. V usage is TRBV20-1 and J usage is TRBJ2-7, with D unresolved. V was pared by 6 bases and J by 2 bases, with 14 bases between. Germline V gene sequence: CDR1 DFQATT, CDR2 SNEGSKA (reference sequence). The CDR3 is made up of 13 amino acids.